The clone carrying this TCR beta chain was found many times. Antigen specificity is unknown. The germline gives CDR1 LGHNA, CDR2 YSLEER. Trimming took 1 base from V and 5 from J, leaving 11 bases between them. The CDR3 runs 15 residues. The entry originates in a study of T-cell reconstitution after alpha-beta-depleted transplantation in children. Researchers prepared the TCRbeta library using unique molecular identifiers, the study reports. MiXCR, applied by TCRdb to the PCR reads, yields one record per CDR3 protein. The repertoire holds nearly 250,000 distinct CDR3 sequences, with less than 9% as singletons. Whole-study findings and limits: After transplant, high TCRbeta diversity at day 60 in some patients arose from surviving recipient T cells and thymic progenitors. Reported findings indicate that, about two months after transplant, alpha-beta T cells came from several hundred expanded clones, which were derived from non-depleted graft cells. The main origin of T-cell counts and diversity one year after transplant was newly produced T cells.

The rearrangement uses TRBV4-3 and TRBJ1-4; TRBD1 might be the D (5 bases). This TCR came from a male patient between 10 and 17 years old who had a stem cell transplant for acute lymphoblastic leukemia, so the T cells may come from the graft donor. Sequences were derived from PBMCs, mostly from graft donor cells, sampled 180 days after TCRalphabeta/CD19-depleted stem cell transplant. The CDR3 loop reads CASSQGGALNEKLFF. CDR3 DNA: TGCGCCAGCAGCCAAGGGGGCGCTTTAAATGAAAAACTGTTTTTT.